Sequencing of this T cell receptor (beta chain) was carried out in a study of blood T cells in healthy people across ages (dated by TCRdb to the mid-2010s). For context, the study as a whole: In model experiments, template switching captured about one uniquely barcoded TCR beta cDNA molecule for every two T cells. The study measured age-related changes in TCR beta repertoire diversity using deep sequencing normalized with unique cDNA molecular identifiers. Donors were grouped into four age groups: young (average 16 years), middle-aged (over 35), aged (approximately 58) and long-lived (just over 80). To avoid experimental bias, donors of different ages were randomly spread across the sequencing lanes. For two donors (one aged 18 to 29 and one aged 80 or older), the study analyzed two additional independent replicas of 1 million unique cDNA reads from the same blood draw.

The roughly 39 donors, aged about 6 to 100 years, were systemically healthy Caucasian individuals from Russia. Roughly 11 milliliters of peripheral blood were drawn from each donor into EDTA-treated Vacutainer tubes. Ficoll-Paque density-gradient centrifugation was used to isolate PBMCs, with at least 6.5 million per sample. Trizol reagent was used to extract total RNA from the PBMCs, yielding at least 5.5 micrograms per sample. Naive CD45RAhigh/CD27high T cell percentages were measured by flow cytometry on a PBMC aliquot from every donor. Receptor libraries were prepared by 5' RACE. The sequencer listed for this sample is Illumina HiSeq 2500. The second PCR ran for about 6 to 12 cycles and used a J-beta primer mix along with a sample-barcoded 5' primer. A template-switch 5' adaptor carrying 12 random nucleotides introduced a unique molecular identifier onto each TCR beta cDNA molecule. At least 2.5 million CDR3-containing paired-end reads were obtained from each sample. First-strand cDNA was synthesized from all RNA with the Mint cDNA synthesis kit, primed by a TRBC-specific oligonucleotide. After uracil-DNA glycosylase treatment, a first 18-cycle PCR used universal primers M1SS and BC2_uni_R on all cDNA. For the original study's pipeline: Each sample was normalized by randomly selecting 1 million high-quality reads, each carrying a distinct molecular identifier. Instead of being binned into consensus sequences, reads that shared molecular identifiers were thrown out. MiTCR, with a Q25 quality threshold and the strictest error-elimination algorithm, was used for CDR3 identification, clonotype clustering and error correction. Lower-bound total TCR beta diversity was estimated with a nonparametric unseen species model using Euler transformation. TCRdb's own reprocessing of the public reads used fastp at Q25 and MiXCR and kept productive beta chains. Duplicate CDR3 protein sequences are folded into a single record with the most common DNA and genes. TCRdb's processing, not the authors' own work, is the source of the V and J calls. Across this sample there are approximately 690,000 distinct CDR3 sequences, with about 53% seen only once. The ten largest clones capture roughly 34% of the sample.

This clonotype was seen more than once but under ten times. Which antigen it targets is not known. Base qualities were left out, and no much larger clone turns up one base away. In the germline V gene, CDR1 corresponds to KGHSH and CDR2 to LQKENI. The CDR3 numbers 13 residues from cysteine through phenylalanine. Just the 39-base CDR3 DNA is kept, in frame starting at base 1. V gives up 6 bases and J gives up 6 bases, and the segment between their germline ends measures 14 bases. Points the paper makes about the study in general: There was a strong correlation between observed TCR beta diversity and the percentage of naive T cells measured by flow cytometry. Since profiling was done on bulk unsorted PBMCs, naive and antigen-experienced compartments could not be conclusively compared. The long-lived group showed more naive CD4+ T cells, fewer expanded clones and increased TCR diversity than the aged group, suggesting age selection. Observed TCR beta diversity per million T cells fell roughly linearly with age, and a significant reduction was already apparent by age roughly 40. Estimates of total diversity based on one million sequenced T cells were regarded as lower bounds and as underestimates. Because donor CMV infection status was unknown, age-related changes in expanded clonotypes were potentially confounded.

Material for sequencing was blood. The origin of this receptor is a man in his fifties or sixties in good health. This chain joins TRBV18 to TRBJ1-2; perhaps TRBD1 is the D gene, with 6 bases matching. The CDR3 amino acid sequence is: CASSRPGGDGYTF. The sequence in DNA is TGTGCCAGCTCCCGACCGGGGGGCGATGGCTACACCTTC.